Included here is one T cell receptor beta chain sequence, with context. Its antigen is still unknown. The data originate from a study of cytomegalovirus exposure and HLA in healthy donors. Study-level information: Counted in an early data release were approximately 80 million unique TCRs from HLA-typed donors. General study findings and limits: Judged likely to be a sequencing artifact was a cluster of highly shared sequence variants.

The primer mix had 60 Vbeta and 13 Jbeta primers. Repertoires were generated with immunoSEQ multiplex PCR, while TCRdb's copy carries only in-frame clones and drops some. The sample lists 100,000 or so clones, less than 80% occurring once. The CDR3 runs to 16 residues. V lost 1 base to trimming and J lost 0 bases; unmatched junction nucleotides: 3. Germline V gene sequence: CDR1 MGHRA, CDR2 YSYEKL. V usage is TRBV4-1 and J usage is TRBJ1-3, with 7 nucleotides matching TRBD1. This sequence originates from a man aged 25 to 40 in good health and CMV-seronegative. The source material was PBMCs. CDR3 sequence: CASSQAHRGSGNTIYF. CDR3 DNA sequence: TGCGCCAGCAGCCAAGCCCACAGGGGCTCTGGAAACACCATATATTTT.